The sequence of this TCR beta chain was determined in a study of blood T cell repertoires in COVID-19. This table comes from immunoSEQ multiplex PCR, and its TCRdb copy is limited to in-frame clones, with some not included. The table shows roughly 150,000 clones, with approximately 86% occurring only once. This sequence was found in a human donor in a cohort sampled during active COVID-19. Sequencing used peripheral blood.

The DNA for the CDR3 is TGTGCCAGCAGCGCCGAACTAGCGGGAGGTGGGAATGAGCAGTTCTTC. This gives the protein CASSAELAGGGNEQFF. The chain employs TRBV9 and TRBJ2-1; 12 nucleotides align to TRBD2. The V gene end was trimmed by 3 bases and the J gene end by 7 bases; junction bases not matched to a gene: 8. The CDR3 has 16 amino acids. Germline V gene data show CDR1 as SGDLS and CDR2 as YYNGEE.